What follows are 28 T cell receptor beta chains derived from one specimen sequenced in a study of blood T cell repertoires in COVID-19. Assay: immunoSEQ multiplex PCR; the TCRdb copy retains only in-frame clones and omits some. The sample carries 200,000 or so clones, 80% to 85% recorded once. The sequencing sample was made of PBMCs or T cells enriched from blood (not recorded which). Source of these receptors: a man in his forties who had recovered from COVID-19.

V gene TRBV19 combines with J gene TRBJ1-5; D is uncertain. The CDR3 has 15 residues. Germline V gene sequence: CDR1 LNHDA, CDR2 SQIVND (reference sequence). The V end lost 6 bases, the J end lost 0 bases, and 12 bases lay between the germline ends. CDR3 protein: CASSDNHNSNQPQHF. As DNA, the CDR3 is TGTGCCAGTAGCGACAATCACAATAGCAATCAGCCCCAGCATTTT.

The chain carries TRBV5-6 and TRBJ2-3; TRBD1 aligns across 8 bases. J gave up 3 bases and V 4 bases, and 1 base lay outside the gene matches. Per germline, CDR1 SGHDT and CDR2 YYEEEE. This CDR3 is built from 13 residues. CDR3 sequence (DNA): TGTGCCAGCAGCCGGGACAGGACAGATACGCAGTATTTT. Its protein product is CASSRDRTDTQYF.

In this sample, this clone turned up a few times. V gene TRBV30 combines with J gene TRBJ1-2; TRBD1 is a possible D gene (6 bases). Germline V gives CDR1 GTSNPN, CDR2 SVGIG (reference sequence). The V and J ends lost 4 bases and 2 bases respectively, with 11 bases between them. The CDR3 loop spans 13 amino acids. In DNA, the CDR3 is TGTGCCTGGAAAGGGGGGGTCAACTATGGCTACACCTTC. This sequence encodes CAWKGGVNYGYTF.

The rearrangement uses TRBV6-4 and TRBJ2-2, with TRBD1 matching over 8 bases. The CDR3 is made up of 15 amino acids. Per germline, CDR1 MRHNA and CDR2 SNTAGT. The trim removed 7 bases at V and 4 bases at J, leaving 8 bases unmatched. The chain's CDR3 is CASIHRGSRTGELFF. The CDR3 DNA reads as TGTGCCAGCATTCACAGGGGGAGCCGCACCGGGGAGCTGTTTTTT.

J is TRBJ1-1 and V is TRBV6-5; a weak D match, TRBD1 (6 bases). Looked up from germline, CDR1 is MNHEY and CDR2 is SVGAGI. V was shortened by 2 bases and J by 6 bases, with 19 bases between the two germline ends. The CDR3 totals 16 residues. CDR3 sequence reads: CASSYGQGIISAEAFF. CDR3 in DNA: TGTGCCAGCAGTTACGGTCAGGGGATAATAAGCGCTGAAGCTTTCTTT.

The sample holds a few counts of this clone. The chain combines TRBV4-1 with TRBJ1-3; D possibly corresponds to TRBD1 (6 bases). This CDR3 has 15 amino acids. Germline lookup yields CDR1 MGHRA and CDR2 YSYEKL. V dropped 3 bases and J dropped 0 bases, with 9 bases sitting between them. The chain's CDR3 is CASSHRDTSGNTIYF. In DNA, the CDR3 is TGCGCCAGCAGCCACCGGGACACCTCTGGAAACACCATATATTTT.

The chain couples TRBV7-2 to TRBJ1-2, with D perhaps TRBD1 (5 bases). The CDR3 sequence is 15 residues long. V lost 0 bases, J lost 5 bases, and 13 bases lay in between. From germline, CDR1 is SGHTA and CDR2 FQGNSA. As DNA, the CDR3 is TGTGCCAGCAGCTTAGCGCGACGACAGTCGTATGGCTACACCTTC. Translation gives CASSLARRQSYGYTF.

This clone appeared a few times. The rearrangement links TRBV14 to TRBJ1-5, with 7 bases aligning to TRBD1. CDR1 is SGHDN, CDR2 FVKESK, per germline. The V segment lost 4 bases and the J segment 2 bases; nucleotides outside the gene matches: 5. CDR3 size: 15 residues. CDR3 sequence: CASSPKGTGNQPQHF. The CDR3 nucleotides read TGTGCCAGCAGCCCGAAGGGGACAGGCAATCAGCCCCAGCATTTT.

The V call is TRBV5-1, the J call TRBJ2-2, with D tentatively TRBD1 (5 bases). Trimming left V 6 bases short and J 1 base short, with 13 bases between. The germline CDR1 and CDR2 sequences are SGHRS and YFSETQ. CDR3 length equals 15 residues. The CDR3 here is CASTWGGGNTGELFF. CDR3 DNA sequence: TGCGCCAGCACCTGGGGCGGTGGGAACACCGGGGAGCTGTTTTTT.

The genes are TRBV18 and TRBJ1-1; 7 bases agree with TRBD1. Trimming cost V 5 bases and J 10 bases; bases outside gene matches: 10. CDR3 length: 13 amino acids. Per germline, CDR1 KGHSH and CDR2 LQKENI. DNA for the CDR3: TGTGCCAGCTCAACGACAGGGCGGGGGGGAGCTTTCTTT. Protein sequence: CASSTTGRGGAFF.

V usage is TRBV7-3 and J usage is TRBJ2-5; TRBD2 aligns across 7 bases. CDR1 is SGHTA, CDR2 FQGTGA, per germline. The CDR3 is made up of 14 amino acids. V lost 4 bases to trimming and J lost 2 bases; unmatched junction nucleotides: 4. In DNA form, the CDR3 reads TGTGCCAGCAGCTCCGCGGGACTACAAGAGACCCAGTACTTC. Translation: CASSSAGLQETQYF. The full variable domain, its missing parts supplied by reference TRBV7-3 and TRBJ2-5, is GAGVSQTPSNKVTEKGKYVELRCDPISGHTALYWYRQSLGQGPEFLIYFQGTGAADDSGLPNDRFFAVRPEGSVSTLKIQRTERGDSAVYLCASSSAGLQETQYFGPGTRLLVL.

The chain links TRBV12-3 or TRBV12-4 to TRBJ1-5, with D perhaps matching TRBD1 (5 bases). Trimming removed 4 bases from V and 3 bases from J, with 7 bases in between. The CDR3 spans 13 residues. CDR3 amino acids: CASSSQVNQPQHF. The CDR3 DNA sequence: TGTGCCAGCAGTTCACAGGTCAATCAGCCCCAGCATTTT.

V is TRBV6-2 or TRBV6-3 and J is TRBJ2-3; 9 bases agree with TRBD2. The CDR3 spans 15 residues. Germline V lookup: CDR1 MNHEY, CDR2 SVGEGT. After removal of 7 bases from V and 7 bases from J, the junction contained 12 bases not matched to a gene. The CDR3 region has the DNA TGTGCCAGCACCCCTTTAAGCGGGGGGCCCCATACGCAGTATTTT. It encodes CASTPLSGGPHTQYF.

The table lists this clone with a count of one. The CDR3: CASSRTGEKLFF. CDR3 bases: TGTGCCAGCAGTCGTACGGGTGAAAAACTGTTTTTT. The chain couples TRBV6-5 to TRBJ1-4; D is unclear. Germline CDR1 MNHEY, CDR2 SVGAGI. Between the trimmed V and J ends, which lost 5 bases and 7 bases, there was a span of 8 bases. The CDR3 is made up of 12 amino acids.

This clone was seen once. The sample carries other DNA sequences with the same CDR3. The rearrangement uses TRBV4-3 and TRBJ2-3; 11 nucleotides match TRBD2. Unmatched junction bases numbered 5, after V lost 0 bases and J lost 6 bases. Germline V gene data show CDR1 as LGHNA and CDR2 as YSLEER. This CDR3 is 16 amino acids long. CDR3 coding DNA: TGCGCCAGCAGCCAAGATTTAGCGGGGGGGCCGGATACGCAGTATTTT. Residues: CASSQDLAGGPDTQYF.

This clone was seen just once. CDR3 DNA sequence: TGTGCCAGCAGTCTCACAGGGAACGAGCAGTACTTC. Residues: CASSLTGNEQYF. This chain joins TRBV6-6 and TRBJ2-7; weak D call: TRBD1 (6 bases). The V gene's germline CDR1 is MNHNY and CDR2 SVGAGI (reference sequence). Between the trimmed V and J ends, which lost 5 bases and 5 bases, there was a span of 10 bases. The CDR3 is 12 residues long.

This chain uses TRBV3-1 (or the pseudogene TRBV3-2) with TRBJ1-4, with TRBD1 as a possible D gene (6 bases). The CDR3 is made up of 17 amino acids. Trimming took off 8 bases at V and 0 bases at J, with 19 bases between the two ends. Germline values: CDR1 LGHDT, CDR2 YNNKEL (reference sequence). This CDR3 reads CASGPSTGYATNEKLFF. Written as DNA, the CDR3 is TGTGCCAGCGGCCCCTCGACAGGTTACGCAACTAATGAAAAACTGTTTTTT.

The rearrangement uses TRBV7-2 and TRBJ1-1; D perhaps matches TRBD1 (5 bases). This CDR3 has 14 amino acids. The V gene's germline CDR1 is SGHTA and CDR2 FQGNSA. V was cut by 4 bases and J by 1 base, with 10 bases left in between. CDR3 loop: CASSWGSQNTEAFF. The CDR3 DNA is TGTGCCAGCAGCTGGGGCAGCCAGAACACTGAAGCTTTCTTT.

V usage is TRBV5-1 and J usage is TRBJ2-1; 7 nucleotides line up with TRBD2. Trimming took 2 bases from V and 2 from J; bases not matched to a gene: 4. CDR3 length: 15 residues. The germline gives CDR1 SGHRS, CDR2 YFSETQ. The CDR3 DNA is TGCGCCAGCAGCTTTTCGGGAGGCCCCTACAATGAGCAGTTCTTC. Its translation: CASSFSGGPYNEQFF.

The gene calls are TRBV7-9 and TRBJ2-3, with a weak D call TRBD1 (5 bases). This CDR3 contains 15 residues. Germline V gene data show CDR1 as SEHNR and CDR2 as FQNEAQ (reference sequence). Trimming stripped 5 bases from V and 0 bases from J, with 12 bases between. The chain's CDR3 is CASSHRTNSTDTQYF. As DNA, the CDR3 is TGTGCCAGCAGCCACCGGACAAATAGCACAGATACGCAGTATTTT.

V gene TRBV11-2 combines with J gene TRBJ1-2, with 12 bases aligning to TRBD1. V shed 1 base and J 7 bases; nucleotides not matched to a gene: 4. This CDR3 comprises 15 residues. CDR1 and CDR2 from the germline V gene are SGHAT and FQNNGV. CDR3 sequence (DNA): TGTGCCAGCAGCTTAGCGGGACAGGGGGCCGTTGGCTACACCTTC. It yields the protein CASSLAGQGAVGYTF. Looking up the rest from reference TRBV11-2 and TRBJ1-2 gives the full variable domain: EAGVAQSPRYKIIEKRQSVAFWCNPISGHATLYWYQQILGQGPKLLIQFQNNGVVDDSQLPKDRFSAERLKGVDSTLKIQPAKLEDSAVYLCASSLAGQGAVGYTFGSGTRLTVV.

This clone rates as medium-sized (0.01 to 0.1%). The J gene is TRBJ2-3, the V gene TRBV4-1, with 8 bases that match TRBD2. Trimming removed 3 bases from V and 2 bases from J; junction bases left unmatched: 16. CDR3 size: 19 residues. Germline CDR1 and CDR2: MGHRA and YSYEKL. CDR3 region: CASSHLGGGGPTTTDTQYF. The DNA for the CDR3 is TGCGCCAGCAGCCACCTTGGTGGCGGGGGGCCTACCACCACAGATACGCAGTATTTT.

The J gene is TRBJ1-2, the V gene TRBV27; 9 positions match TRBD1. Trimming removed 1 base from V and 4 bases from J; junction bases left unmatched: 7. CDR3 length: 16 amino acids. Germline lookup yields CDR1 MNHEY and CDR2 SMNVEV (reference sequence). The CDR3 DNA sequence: TGTGCCAGCAGTTTATTCCCGGACAGGGGATCCTATGGCTACACCTTC. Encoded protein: CASSLFPDRGSYGYTF.

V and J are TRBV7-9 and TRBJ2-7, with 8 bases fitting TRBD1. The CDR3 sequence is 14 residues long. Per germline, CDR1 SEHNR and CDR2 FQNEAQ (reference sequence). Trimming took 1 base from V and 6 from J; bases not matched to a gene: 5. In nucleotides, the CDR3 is TGTGCCAGCAGCTTAGGGACAGGGAGCGGCGAGCAGTACTTC. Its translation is CASSLGTGSGEQYF.

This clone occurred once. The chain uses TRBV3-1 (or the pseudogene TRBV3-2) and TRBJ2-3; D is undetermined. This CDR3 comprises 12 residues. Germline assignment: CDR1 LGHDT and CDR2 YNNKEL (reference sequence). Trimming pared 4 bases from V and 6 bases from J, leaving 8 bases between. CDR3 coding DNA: TGTGCCAGCAGCCGAGCGTTTGATACGCAGTATTTT. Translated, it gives CASSRAFDTQYF.

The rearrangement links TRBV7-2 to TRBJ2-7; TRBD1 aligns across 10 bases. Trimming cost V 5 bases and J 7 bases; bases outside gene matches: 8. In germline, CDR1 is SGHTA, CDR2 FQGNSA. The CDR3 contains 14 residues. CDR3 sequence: CASSPRPGQGEQYF. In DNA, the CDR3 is TGTGCCAGCAGCCCCCGCCCGGGACAGGGGGAGCAGTACTTC.

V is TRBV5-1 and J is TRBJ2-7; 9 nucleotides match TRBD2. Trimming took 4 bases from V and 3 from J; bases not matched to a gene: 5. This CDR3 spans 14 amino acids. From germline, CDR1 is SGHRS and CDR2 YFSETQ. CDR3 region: CASSVSGGGYEQYF. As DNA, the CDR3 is TGCGCCAGCAGCGTTAGCGGGGGAGGCTACGAGCAGTACTTC.

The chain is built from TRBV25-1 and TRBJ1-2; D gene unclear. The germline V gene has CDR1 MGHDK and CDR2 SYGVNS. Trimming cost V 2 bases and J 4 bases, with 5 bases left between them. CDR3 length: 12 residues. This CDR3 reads CASSEVSYGYTF. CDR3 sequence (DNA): TGTGCCAGCAGTGAAGTCAGCTATGGCTACACCTTC.